These 11 T cell receptor beta chains originate from one sample sequenced in a study of shared clonotypes between healthy human individuals (TCRdb year 2020). The method behind the library was the immunoSEQ multiplex PCR assay. Drawn from immuneACCESS, this table holds only the in-frame rearrangements with V and J called that TCRdb kept. Clones are partly lost; checked studies trace under half to an unresolved V gene and leave the rest unexplained. Here the sample has roughly 2.2 million clones; 85% to 95% occur a single time. The ten largest clones capture about 0.41% of the sample. Source material: naive CD4+ T cells from PBMCs. The cell subset or site tag for this specimen amounts to: CD45RA+ positively selected. Receptor source: a man aged 18 to 30 in good health. Some clones in this sample may be carry-over from other donors' samples.

This rearrangement joins TRBV5-1 to TRBJ2-7; the D gene is possibly TRBD2 (6 bases). The CDR3 has 16 residues. The ends were cut back, 1 base at V and 2 bases at J, with 16 bases in the middle. In germline, CDR1 is SGHRS, CDR2 YFSETQ. The CDR3 DNA sequence: TGCGCCAGCAGCTTGCTTATCGGGAGCGAAACCTACGAGCAGTACTTC. It codes for CASSLLIGSETYEQYF.

The chain links TRBV6-5 to TRBJ1-5; D call uncertain. Germline values: CDR1 MNHEY, CDR2 SVGAGI. The CDR3 sequence is 13 residues long. Trimming left V 2 bases short and J 4 bases short, with 6 bases between. CDR3 protein: CASSYGANQPQHF. CDR3 sequence (DNA): TGTGCCAGCAGTTACGGAGCAAATCAGCCCCAGCATTTT.

V and J are TRBV30 and TRBJ2-5; possibly TRBD2 for D (5 bases). The CDR3 consists of 12 residues. Trimming removed 4 bases from V and 5 bases from J, with 11 bases in between. From germline, CDR1 is GTSNPN and CDR2 SVGIG (reference sequence). CDR3 in amino acids: CAWTERGETQYF. Here the CDR3 DNA reads TGTGCCTGGACGGAGCGCGGGGAGACCCAGTACTTC. The full variable domain, completed using reference TRBV30 and TRBJ2-5, is SQTIHQWPATLVQPVGSPLSLECTVEGTSNPNLYWYRQAAGRGLQLLFYSVGIGQISSEVPQNLSASRPQDRQFILSSKKLLLSDSGFYLCAWTERGETQYFGPGTRLLVL.

On this clone: This specimen includes other DNA sequences encoding the same CDR3. V and J are TRBV19 and TRBJ1-5, with a possible D match to TRBD1 (5 bases). Trimming cost V 3 bases and J 6 bases, with 12 bases left between them. Per the germline V gene, CDR1 is LNHDA and CDR2 is SQIVND (reference sequence). The CDR3 is 14 amino acids. The CDR3 spells CASSIGQGVQPQHF. DNA for the CDR3: TGTGCCAGTAGTATCGGGCAGGGCGTTCAGCCCCAGCATTTT.

The CDR3 region has the DNA TGCGCCAGCAGCCTTTTAGCGGGAGAAGGGGGTACGCAGTATTTT. Its protein product is CASSLLAGEGGTQYF. The chain employs TRBV5-1 and TRBJ2-3; 9 bases are a match to TRBD2. After removal of 4 bases from V and 8 bases from J, the junction contained 11 bases not matched to a gene. The CDR3 has 15 amino acids. Germline V gives CDR1 SGHRS, CDR2 YFSETQ.

CDR3 residues: CASSIDRGAAHRGKQFF. The CDR3 DNA reads TGTGCCAGTAGTATAGATCGGGGGGCCGCTCATAGAGGAAAGCAGTTCTTC. The V call is TRBV19, the J call TRBJ2-1, with a possible D match to TRBD2 (7 bases). There are 17 residues in the CDR3. The V end was cut by 0 bases, the J end by 11 bases, with 23 bases between. Germline V lookup: CDR1 LNHDA, CDR2 SQIVND (reference sequence).

V and J are TRBV30 and TRBJ2-2, with D maybe TRBD1 (6 bases). Germline CDR1 GTSNPN, CDR2 SVGIG (reference sequence). There are 16 residues in the CDR3. V was trimmed by 2 bases and J by 3 bases, leaving 16 bases between them. The CDR3, as DNA: TGTGCCTGGAGTCTCGCCAAGGGGACATACACCGGGGAGCTGTTTTTT. It yields the protein CAWSLAKGTYTGELFF.

This sequence joins TRBV5-1 and TRBJ2-5; no firm D call. The V and J ends lost 1 base and 1 base respectively, with 8 bases between them. Germline CDR1 and CDR2: SGHRS and YFSETQ. The length of the CDR3 is 14 residues. Here the CDR3 reads CASSLRPPQETQYF. The CDR3, as DNA: TGCGCCAGCAGCTTGCGGCCTCCCCAAGAGACCCAGTACTTC.

This chain's CDR3 is CASSGPLTGTGRGYTF. CDR3 DNA: TGTGCCAGCAGCGGGCCCCTAACCGGGACAGGGAGAGGCTACACCTTC. This chain links TRBV9 with TRBJ1-2; TRBD1 aligns across 9 bases. V shed 3 bases, J shed 8 bases, and the junction held 14 bases outside the gene matches. This CDR3 comprises 16 residues. Germline V gene lookup returns CDR1 SGDLS and CDR2 YYNGEE.

The chain joins TRBV10-3 to TRBJ2-1; the D gene is possibly TRBD2 (6 bases). This CDR3 has 15 amino acids. Trimming cost V 5 bases and J 0 bases, with 11 bases left between them. CDR1 and CDR2 (germline): ENHRY, SYGVKD. CDR3 sequence reads: CAISRGSGSYNEQFF. As DNA, the CDR3 is TGTGCCATCAGTCGGGGGAGTGGCTCCTACAATGAGCAGTTCTTC.

The V and J genes are TRBV28 and TRBJ2-7, with D maybe TRBD2 (6 bases). The germline V and J ends were trimmed by 3 bases and 5 bases, with 14 bases remaining between them. CDR1 and CDR2 (germline): MDHEN, SYDVKM. The CDR3 spans 14 residues. The chain's CDR3 is CASSFSSGADEQYF. The CDR3 region has the DNA TGTGCCAGCAGTTTTTCGTCGGGAGCCGACGAGCAGTACTTC.